Each of the 5 T cell receptor beta chains below was sequenced from the same sample in a study of vaccination effects on CD4 cells after COVID-19. Sequencing was performed with immunoSEQ multiplex PCR; in TCRdb, only in-frame clones are kept and a portion is missing. Of 52,000 or so clones in the sample, approximately 70% were seen once. ViraFEST used viral peptide pools to expand antigen-specific CD4+ T cells before sequencing. CD4+ T cells were isolated after around ten days of culture. Previously uninfected by SARS-CoV-2, the vaccine recipients also showed negative nucleocapsid antibodies. Antigens of these TCRs are unknown. The sample was CD4+ T cells from PBMCs cultured with SARS-CoV-2 spike peptides, taken before COVID-19 vaccination. These receptor sequences come from a human donor who received a COVID-19 vaccine.

V usage is TRBV19 and J usage is TRBJ1-5; 7 nucleotides line up with TRBD1. CDR3 length: 14 amino acids. CDR1 and CDR2 (germline): LNHDA, SQIVND (reference sequence). Trimming at V came to 10 bases and at J to 4 bases, leaving 10 bases not matched to a gene. The CDR3 region is CATRPGQVNQPQHF. Here the CDR3 DNA reads TGTGCCACCAGACCTGGACAGGTGAATCAGCCCCAGCATTTT.

The chain couples TRBV29-1 to TRBJ2-7, with TRBD1 identical over 10 bases. The CDR3 length is 14 residues. The trim removed 2 bases at V and 5 bases at J, leaving 6 bases unmatched. The germline V gene encodes CDR1 SQVTM and CDR2 ANQGSEA. This CDR3 reads CSVEPRDRGNEQYF. CDR3 sequence (DNA): TGCAGCGTTGAACCCCGGGACAGGGGAAACGAGCAGTACTTC.

CDR3 residues: CASSKSGTGTDTQYF. CDR3 nucleotide sequence: TGTGCCAGCAGCAAATCAGGGACAGGGACAGATACGCAGTATTTT. The chain recombines TRBV21-1 with TRBJ2-3; the DNA was not compared with TRBD1, the D call given in the table. TRBV21-1 is recorded as a pseudogene. The CDR3 loop spans 15 amino acids.

The chain carries TRBV7-9 and TRBJ2-3; 8 nucleotides line up with TRBD2. The J segment lost 6 bases and the V segment lost 0 bases, leaving 8 bases of the junction unmatched. This CDR3 has 16 residues. Germline loops: CDR1 SEHNR, CDR2 FQNEAQ (reference sequence). The CDR3 DNA sequence: TGTGCCAGCAGCTTAGCATCGACGGGGGGGACTGATACGCAGTATTTT. Protein: CASSLASTGGTDTQYF.

The V call is TRBV18, the J call TRBJ1-5; D is perhaps TRBD1 (6 bases). Germline V lookup: CDR1 KGHSH, CDR2 LQKENI. V lost 2 bases to trimming and J lost 7 bases, with 15 bases between them. The CDR3 spans 15 residues. The CDR3 is CASSPSRGRGQPQHF. DNA of the CDR3: TGTGCCAGCTCACCATCGCGGGGGCGGGGACAGCCCCAGCATTTT.